What follows are 3 T cell receptor beta chains derived from one specimen sequenced in a study of PD-L1 blockade in urothelial cancer. The method was immunoSEQ multiplex PCR; TCRdb's version includes in-frame clones alone and lacks a portion of them. The sample has some 120,000 clones, about 84% seen once. As for time point: peripheral blood 6 weeks after treatment start. Here the sequenced sample was PBMCs, taken around atezolizumab (anti-PD-L1) treatment. These receptors all come from a man aged 45 to 65 with urothelial cancer.

This clone has only one observation. The gene calls are TRBV28 and TRBJ1-2; perhaps TRBD1 as D (5 bases). The CDR3 totals 13 residues. Trimming took 2 bases from V and 4 from J, leaving 8 bases between them. Germline V gene lookup returns CDR1 MDHEN and CDR2 SYDVKM. As DNA, the CDR3 is TGTGCCAGCAGTTTACGGGGGGGCTATGGCTACACCTTC. Translation: CASSLRGGYGYTF.

V is TRBV9 and J is TRBJ2-5; TRBD2 aligns across 7 bases. V lost 2 bases and J lost 2; bases outside the gene matches: 9. The CDR3 covers 16 residues. Germline CDR1 is SGDLS and CDR2 is YYNGEE. In DNA, the CDR3 is TGTGCCAGCAGCGTTAGGTGGCTAGCGGAGCAAGAGACCCAGTACTTC. Its protein product is CASSVRWLAEQETQYF.

This chain uses TRBV18 with TRBJ2-5; TRBD1 agrees at 7 bases. Unmatched junction bases numbered 3, after V lost 3 bases and J lost 2 bases. This CDR3 is 14 amino acids long. CDR1 is KGHSH and CDR2 is LQKENI in the germline V gene. For the CDR3, the DNA is TGTGCCAGCTCACCTGACAGGGTACAAGAGACCCAGTACTTC. The encoded protein is CASSPDRVQETQYF.